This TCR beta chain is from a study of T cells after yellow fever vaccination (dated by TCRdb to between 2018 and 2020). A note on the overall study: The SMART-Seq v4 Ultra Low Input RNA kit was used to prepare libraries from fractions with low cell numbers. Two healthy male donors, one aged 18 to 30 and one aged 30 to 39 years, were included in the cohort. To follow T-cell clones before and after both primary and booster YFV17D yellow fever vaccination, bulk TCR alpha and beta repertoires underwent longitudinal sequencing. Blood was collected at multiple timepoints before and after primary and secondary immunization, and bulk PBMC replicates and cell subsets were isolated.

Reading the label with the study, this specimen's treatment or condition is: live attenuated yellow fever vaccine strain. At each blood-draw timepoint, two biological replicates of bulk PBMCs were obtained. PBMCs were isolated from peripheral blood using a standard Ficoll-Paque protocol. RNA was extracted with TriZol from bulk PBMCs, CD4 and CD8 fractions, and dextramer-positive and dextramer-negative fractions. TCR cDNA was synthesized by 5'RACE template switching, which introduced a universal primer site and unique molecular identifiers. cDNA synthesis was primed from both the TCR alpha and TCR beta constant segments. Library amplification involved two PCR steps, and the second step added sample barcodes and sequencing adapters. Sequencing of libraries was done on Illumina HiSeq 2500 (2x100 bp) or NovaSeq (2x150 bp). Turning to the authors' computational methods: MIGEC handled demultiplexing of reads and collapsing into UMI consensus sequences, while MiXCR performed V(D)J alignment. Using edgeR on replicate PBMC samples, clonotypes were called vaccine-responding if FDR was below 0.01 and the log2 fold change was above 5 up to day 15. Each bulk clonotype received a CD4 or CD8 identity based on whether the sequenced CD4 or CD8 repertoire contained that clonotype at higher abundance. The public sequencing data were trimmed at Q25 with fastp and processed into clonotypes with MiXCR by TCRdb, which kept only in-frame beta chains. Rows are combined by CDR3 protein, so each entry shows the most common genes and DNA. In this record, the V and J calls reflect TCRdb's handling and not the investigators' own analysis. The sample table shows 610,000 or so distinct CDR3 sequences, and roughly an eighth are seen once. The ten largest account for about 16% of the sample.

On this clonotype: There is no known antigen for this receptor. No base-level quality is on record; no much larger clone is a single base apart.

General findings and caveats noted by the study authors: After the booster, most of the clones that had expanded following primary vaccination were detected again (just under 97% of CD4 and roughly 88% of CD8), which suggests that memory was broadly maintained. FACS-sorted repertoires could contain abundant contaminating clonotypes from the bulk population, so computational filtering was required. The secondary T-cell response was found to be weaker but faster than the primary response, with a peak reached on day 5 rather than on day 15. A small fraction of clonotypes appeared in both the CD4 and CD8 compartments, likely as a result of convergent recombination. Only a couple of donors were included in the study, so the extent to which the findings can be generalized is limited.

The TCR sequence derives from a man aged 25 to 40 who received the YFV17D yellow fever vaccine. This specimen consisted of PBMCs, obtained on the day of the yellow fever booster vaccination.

CDR3 loop: CAYDGGFTDTQYF. The nucleotide sequence reads as follows: TGTGCCTATGACGGTGGGTTCACAGATACGCAGTATTTT. This sequence uses TRBV30 and TRBJ2-3; confidence is insufficient to name the D gene. Between the V and J ends, shortened by 7 bases and 2 bases respectively, the junction contains 13 bases. The CDR1 and CDR2 encoded by the germline V gene (reference sequence) are GTSNPN and SVGIG. The CDR3 goes from the cysteine to the phenylalanine over 13 residues. Here the CDR3 DNA is all that survives: 39 bases in frame from base 1.